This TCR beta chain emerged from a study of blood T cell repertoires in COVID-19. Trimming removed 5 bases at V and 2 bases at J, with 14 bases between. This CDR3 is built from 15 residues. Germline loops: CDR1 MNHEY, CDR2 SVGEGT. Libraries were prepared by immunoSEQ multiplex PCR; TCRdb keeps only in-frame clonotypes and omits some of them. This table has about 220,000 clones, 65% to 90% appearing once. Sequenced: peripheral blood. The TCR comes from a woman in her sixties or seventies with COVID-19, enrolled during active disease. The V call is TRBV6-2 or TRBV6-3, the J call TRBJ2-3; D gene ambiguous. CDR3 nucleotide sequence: TGTGCCAGCAGTCTTGAAGCGTATTTCACAGATACGCAGTATTTT. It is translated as CASSLEAYFTDTQYF.